This T cell receptor beta chain derives from a study of radiotherapy plus CTLA-4 blockade in lung cancer. The overall study: Disease control was present in roughly 30% of patients, and objective responses in approximately 18%. General study points: Together with interferon-beta, which increased in serum after radiation, early dynamic changes in blood T cell clones were reportedly the best predictors of response. In blood, after radiotherapy plus ipilimumab, tumor-derived TCR clones expanded.

Sequenced by immunoSEQ multiplex PCR; TCRdb stores in-frame clones only, minus some. The sample lists more than 95,000 clones, 78% seen once, with 5.2% in the top ten. In the case of this clone: Its specificity is not known.

The input for sequencing was peripheral blood, taken from a patient treated with radiotherapy plus ipilimumab. The sequence derives from a human donor with non-small cell lung cancer who had a partial response to radiotherapy plus ipilimumab.

The CDR3 coding sequence is TGTGCCAGCAGTTACTCGCGACCGCGACAGGGCTATGGCTACACCTTC. This sequence encodes CASSYSRPRQGYGYTF. The rearrangement uses TRBV6-5 and TRBJ1-2, with 7 bases matching TRBD1. Unmatched junction bases numbered 8, after V lost 0 bases and J lost 4 bases. Per the germline V gene, CDR1 is MNHEY and CDR2 is SVGAGI. This CDR3 comprises 16 residues.